This T cell receptor (beta chain) was sequenced for a study of human versus mouse CDR3 diversity and MHC coevolution. Study results and caveats: A handful of MHC II alleles selected the human T cells. Among all groups, most of the three human donors showed least clonal inequality.

V lost 4 bases, J lost 0 bases, and 16 bases lay in between. The CDR3 consists of 17 residues. Germline values: CDR1 SGHNT, CDR2 YYREEE (reference sequence). With respect to this clone: Its antigen is currently unknown.

Sequenced by immunoSEQ multiplex PCR; TCRdb stores in-frame clones only, minus some. The sample has about 83,000 clones, 85% to 95% seen once; the top ten hold over 0.12%. The sequence derives from a person aged 25 to 69 in good health. The gene calls are TRBV5-4 and TRBJ2-2; D possibly corresponds to TRBD2 (6 bases). The material sequenced was naive CD4+ T cells from blood. Stated subset: CD45RO-negative CD62L-positive naive CD4 T cells. CDR3 in amino acids: CASSPRRGLANTGELFF. For the CDR3, the DNA is TGTGCCAGCAGCCCCCGGCGGGGCTTGGCGAACACCGGGGAGCTGTTTTTT.